The 9 T cell receptor beta chains in this list originate from one sample, sequenced in a study of blood T cell repertoires in COVID-19. Method: immunoSEQ multiplex PCR; TCRdb's copy keeps in-frame clones and lacks some. The sample consists of 200,000 to 250,000 clones, approximately 89% of them appearing once. The sequenced sample was peripheral blood. The receptors here all came from a woman aged 25-40 years with COVID-19, enrolled during active disease.

The chain has TRBV5-1 and TRBJ2-5, with 11 bases lining up with TRBD2. CDR1 and CDR2 (germline): SGHRS, YFSETQ. This CDR3 has 13 amino acids. Trimming cost V 5 bases and J 4 bases; bases outside gene matches: 1. Here the CDR3 reads CASRTSGVETQYF. CDR3 bases: TGCGCCAGCAGGACTAGCGGGGTAGAGACCCAGTACTTC.

The chain recombines TRBV5-4 with TRBJ2-1, with 9 bases aligning to TRBD2. The V and J ends lost 2 bases and 7 bases, in that order; junction bases with no gene match: 13. Looked up from germline, CDR1 is SGHNT and CDR2 is YYREEE (reference sequence). The CDR3 has 17 residues. The CDR3 spells CASSFSSVAGGHNEQFF. DNA of the CDR3: TGTGCCAGCAGCTTTTCTTCGGTGGCGGGGGGGCATAATGAGCAGTTCTTC.

The V call is TRBV19, the J call TRBJ1-3; 10 bases fit TRBD1. CDR1 is LNHDA, CDR2 SQIVND, per germline (reference sequence). The V gene end was trimmed by 6 bases and the J gene end by 0 bases; junction bases not matched to a gene: 5. This CDR3 contains 16 residues. For the CDR3, the DNA is TGTGCCAGTAGCCAAAGGACAGGGGGCTCTGGAAACACCATATATTTT. Translation gives CASSQRTGGSGNTIYF. The full variable domain, in which reference TRBV19 and TRBJ1-3 provide the parts outside the CDR3, is DGGITQSPKYLFRKEGQNVTLSCEQNLNHDAMYWYRQDPGQGLRLIYYSQIVNDFQKGDIAEGYSVSREKKESFPLTVTSAQKNPTAFYLCASSQRTGGSGNTIYFGEGSWLTVV.

This chain uses TRBV5-4 with TRBJ2-3; a possible D gene is TRBD2 (5 bases). Germline lookup yields CDR1 SGHNT and CDR2 YYREEE (reference sequence). The V end was cut by 0 bases, the J end by 4 bases, with 12 bases between. The CDR3 extends over 15 amino acids. CDR3 in amino acids: CASSLGEWESDTQYF. In nucleotides, the CDR3 is TGTGCCAGCAGCTTGGGGGAATGGGAGTCAGATACGCAGTATTTT.

This clone was seen a single time. The rearrangement uses TRBV7-2 and TRBJ1-5; 9 positions match TRBD1. Losses at the gene ends were 5 bases for V and 7 bases for J; bases not matched to a gene: 3. The CDR3 spans 13 residues. Germline CDR1 reads SGHTA; CDR2 reads FQGNSA. The DNA of the CDR3 is TGTGCCAGCAGCGGGGACAGGGAGCAGCCCCAGCATTTT. Translating it yields CASSGDREQPQHF.

V usage is TRBV11-2 and J usage is TRBJ2-7; TRBD1 matches 9 bases. Germline V gives CDR1 SGHAT, CDR2 FQNNGV. The CDR3 extends over 19 amino acids. V was pared by 7 bases and J by 4 bases, with 23 bases of the junction left unmatched. CDR3 nucleotides: TGTGCCAGCAACCTGCCTCGGGGACAGGGTAGTCTGGGAAGATACGAGCAGTACTTC. This sequence encodes CASNLPRGQGSLGRYEQYF.

The chain couples TRBV20-1 to TRBJ1-2; perhaps TRBD1 as D (5 bases). CDR1 and CDR2 (germline): DFQATT, SNEGSKA (reference sequence). The CDR3 loop spans 11 amino acids. The V end was cut by 3 bases, the J end by 5 bases, with 7 bases between. The CDR3 DNA follows: TGCAGTGCTAGGGGGGGGTATGGCTACACCTTC. As protein: CSARGGYGYTF.

This chain connects TRBV7-9 to TRBJ2-5; possibly TRBD2 for D (5 bases). The CDR3 contains 15 residues. The ends were cut back, 2 bases at V and 1 base at J, with 11 bases in the middle. Germline lookup yields CDR1 SEHNR and CDR2 FQNEAQ (reference sequence). CDR3 sequence: CASSLTGEIQETQYF. The CDR3 DNA sequence: TGTGCCAGCAGCTTAACTGGGGAGATCCAAGAGACCCAGTACTTC.

The rearrangement joins TRBV19 to TRBJ1-5; 9 bases match TRBD1. Germline lookup yields CDR1 LNHDA and CDR2 SQIVND (reference sequence). This CDR3 comprises 17 residues. Trimming removed 5 bases from V and 0 bases from J; junction bases left unmatched: 8. DNA of the CDR3: TGTGCCAGTAGTTTACGGACAGGGGAGGATAGCAATCAGCCCCAGCATTTT. Translation gives CASSLRTGEDSNQPQHF.